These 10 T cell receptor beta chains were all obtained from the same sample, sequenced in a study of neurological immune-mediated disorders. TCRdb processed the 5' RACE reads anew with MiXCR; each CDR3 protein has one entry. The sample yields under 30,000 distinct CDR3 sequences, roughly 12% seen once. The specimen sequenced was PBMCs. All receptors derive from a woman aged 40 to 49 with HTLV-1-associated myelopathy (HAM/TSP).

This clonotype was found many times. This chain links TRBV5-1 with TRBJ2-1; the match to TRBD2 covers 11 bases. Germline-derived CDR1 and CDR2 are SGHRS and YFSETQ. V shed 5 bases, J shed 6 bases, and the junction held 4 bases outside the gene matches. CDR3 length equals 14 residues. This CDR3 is CASSIAGGLNEQFF. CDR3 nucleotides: TGCGCCAGCAGTATAGCGGGGGGGCTCAATGAGCAGTTCTTC.

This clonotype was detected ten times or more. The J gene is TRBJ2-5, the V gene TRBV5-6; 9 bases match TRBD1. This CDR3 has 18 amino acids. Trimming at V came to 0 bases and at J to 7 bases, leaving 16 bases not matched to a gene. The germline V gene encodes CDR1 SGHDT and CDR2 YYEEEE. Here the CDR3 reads CASSLGPKQGARPGTQYF. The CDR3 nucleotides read TGTGCCAGCAGCTTGGGGCCCAAACAGGGGGCGCGTCCGGGGACCCAGTACTTC. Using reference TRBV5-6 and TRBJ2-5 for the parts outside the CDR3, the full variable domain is DAGVTQSPTHLIKTRGQQVTLRCSPKSGHDTVSWYQQALGQGPQFIFQYYEEEERQRGNFPDRFSGHQFPNYSSELNVNALLLGDSALYLCASSLGPKQGARPGTQYFGPGTRLLVL.

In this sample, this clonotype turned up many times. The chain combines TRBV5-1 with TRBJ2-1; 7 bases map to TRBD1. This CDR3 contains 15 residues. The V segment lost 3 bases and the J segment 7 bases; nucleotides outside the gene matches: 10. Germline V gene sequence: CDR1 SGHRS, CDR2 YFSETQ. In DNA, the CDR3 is TGCGCCAGCAGCTCACAGGGGTCGTTCGGGAATGAGCAGTTCTTC. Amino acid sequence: CASSSQGSFGNEQFF.

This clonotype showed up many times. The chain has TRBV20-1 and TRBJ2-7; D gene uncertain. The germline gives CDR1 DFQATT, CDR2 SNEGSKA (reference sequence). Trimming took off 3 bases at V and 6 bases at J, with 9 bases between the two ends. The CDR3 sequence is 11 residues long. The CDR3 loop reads CSASPEGEQYF. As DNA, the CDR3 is TGCAGTGCTAGTCCTGAAGGCGAGCAGTACTTC.

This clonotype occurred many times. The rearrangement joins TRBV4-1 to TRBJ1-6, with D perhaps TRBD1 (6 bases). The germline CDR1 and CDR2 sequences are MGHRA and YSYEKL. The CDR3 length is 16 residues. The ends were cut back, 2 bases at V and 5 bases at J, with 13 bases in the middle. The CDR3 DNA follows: TGCGCCAGCAGCCAACTGGGGGCGAAGGATAATTCACCCCTCCACTTT. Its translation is CASSQLGAKDNSPLHF.

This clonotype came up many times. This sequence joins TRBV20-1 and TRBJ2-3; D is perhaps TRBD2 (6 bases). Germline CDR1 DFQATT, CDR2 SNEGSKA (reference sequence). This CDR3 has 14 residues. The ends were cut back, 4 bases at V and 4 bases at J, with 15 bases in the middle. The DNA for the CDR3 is TGCAGTGCTACTACTAGCTACATCCCAGATACGCAGTATTTT. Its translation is CSATTSYIPDTQYF.

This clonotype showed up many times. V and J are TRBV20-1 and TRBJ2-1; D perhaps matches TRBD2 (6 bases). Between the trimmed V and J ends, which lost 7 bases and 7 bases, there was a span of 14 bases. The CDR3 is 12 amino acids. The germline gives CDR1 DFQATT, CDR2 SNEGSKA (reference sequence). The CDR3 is CSVAGRRNEQFF. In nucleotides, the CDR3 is TGCAGTGTTGCGGGAAGACGGAATGAGCAGTTCTTC.

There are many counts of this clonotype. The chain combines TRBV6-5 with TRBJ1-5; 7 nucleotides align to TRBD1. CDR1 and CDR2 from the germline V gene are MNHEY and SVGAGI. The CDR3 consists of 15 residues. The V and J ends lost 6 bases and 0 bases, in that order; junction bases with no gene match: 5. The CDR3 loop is CASRSTGYSNQPQHF. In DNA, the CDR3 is TGTGCCAGCAGGTCGACAGGGTATAGCAATCAGCCCCAGCATTTT.

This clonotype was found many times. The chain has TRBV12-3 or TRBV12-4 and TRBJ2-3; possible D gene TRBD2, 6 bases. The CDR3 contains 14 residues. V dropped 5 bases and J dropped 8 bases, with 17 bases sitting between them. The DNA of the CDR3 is TGTGCCAGCAGTCCGGGACTGGCCTGGGGTACGCAGTATTTT. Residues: CASSPGLAWGTQYF.

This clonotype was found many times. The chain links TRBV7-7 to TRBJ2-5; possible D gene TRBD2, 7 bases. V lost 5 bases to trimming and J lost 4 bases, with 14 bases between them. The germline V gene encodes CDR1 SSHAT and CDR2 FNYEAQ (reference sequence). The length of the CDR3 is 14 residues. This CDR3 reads CASSQRGGAETQYF. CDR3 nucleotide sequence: TGTGCCAGCAGCCAAAGGGGGGGGGCAGAGACCCAGTACTTC.